This T cell receptor beta chain was retrieved from a study of CD4+ T cells in melanoma. To note about this clone: Its specificity is unknown.

The ends were cut back, 0 bases at V and 3 bases at J, with 5 bases in the middle. There are 13 residues in the CDR3. CDR1 WNHNN and CDR2 SYGVQD come from the germline V gene (reference sequence). Findings of the study overall: Reportedly, melanoma neoantigen-specific CD4+ T cells showed varied differentiation states. A reported correlation linked neoantigen-specific CD4+ T cells to CD8+, macrophage and B cell function.

Profiled with immunoSEQ multiplex PCR; TCRdb holds only in-frame clones, not every one. The sample has 50,000 to 60,000 clones, 55% to 75% seen once; the top ten hold roughly 4.8%. Sequenced input: tumor tissue. The chain has TRBV10-1 and TRBJ1-1, with D unresolved. The sequence came from a human donor with melanoma. CDR3 loop: CASSESRDTEAFF. The CDR3 bases are TGCGCCAGCAGTGAGTCTCGGGACACTGAAGCTTTCTTT.